The 4 T cell receptor beta chains below all came from one sample that was sequenced in a study of CD8 T cells in Susac syndrome. After extraction with the RNeasy kit, about 0.5 to 1 ug of the RNA was reverse transcribed using random hexamers. TCRdb reanalysed the immunoSEQ multiplex PCR reads using MiXCR and keeps one entry per CDR3 protein. The sample holds 75,000 to 80,000 distinct CDR3 sequences; around 94% are singletons and the top ten take about 0.48%. Specimen: CD8+ T cells from PBMCs. The source is a human donor with Susac syndrome.

This clonotype was seen only once. This chain links TRBV20-1 with TRBJ2-5; 9 bases align to TRBD1. Germline values: CDR1 DFQATT, CDR2 SNEGSKA (reference sequence). J lost 3 bases, V lost 3 bases, and 8 bases had no gene match. The CDR3 contains 15 residues. The DNA for the CDR3 is TGCAGTGCTAGTTGGGACAGGGATTTTAAAGAGACCCAGTACTTC. Translated: CSASWDRDFKETQYF.

This clonotype was seen once. This chain connects TRBV12-3 or TRBV12-4 to TRBJ2-2; D is undetermined. The CDR3 has 12 amino acids. V was shortened by 8 bases and J by 5 bases, with 9 bases between the two germline ends. The DNA for the CDR3 is TGTGCCAGCGCGTACTCGACCGGGGAGCTGTTTTTT. It encodes CASAYSTGELFF.

The rearrangement uses TRBV2 and TRBJ1-1; D may be TRBD1 (5 bases). CDR1 and CDR2 from the germline V gene are SNHLY and FYNNEI. CDR3 length: 14 residues. Deletions cut 6 bases from V and 5 bases from J, with 16 bases between. In DNA form, the CDR3 reads TGTGCCAGCAGCGGCCTTAAAGGGGAGACTGAAGCTTTCTTT. It specifies CASSGLKGETEAFF.

The chain carries TRBV27 and TRBJ2-2; 10 bases agree with TRBD1. Germline-derived CDR1 and CDR2 are MNHEY and SMNVEV (reference sequence). Unmatched junction bases numbered 10, after V lost 4 bases and J lost 5 bases. This CDR3 comprises 17 residues. DNA of the CDR3: TGTGCCAGCAGTTCCCGACAGGGGGCTCGCATGACCGGGGAGCTGTTTTTT. It encodes CASSSRQGARMTGELFF.